This is a list of T cell receptor beta chains from one sample in a study of control samples from healthy donors and cancer patients. Using immunoSEQ multiplex PCR, the repertoire was profiled, and TCRdb retains in-frame clones only, with some absent. Of under 55,000 clones listed, approximately 89% are singletons. The sample comprised PBMCs. All receptors derive from a woman between 35 and 50 years old with head and neck cancer. CDR3s include the opening cysteine and the closing phenylalanine or tryptophan. A D gene is named only where the DNA matches it firmly. Size values are once, few and many counts, or a class for expanded clones, and some rows have none.

j_gene: TRBJ2-1; d_gene: TRBD1; v_gene: TRBV10-3; abundance: -; CDR3nt: TGTGCCATCAGCCTAAACGGACAGGGGAGCGATGAGCAGTTCTTC; CDR3aa: CAISLNGQGSDEQFF
j_gene: TRBJ1-4; d_gene: -; v_gene: TRBV11-2; abundance: -; CDR3nt: TGTGCCAGCAGCCAGTCGGGGACAACTAATGAAAAACTGTTTTTT; CDR3aa: CASSQSGTTNEKLFF
j_gene: TRBJ2-1; d_gene: TRBD1; v_gene: TRBV29-1; abundance: -; CDR3nt: TGCAGCGGGCGGACAGGGGTTACGAATGAGCAGTTCTTC; CDR3aa: CSGRTGVTNEQFF
j_gene: TRBJ1-1; d_gene: -; v_gene: TRBV3-1/TRBV3-2; abundance: -; CDR3nt: TGTGCCAGCAGCCTGGACATAATGAACACTGAAGCTTTCTTT; CDR3aa: CASSLDIMNTEAFF
j_gene: TRBJ2-5; d_gene: TRBD1; v_gene: TRBV7-8; abundance: -; CDR3nt: TGTGCCAGCAGCTTACCCCGTGGACAGGGGGTCACAGAGACCCAGTACTTC; CDR3aa: CASSLPRGQGVTETQYF
j_gene: TRBJ1-2; d_gene: -; v_gene: TRBV30; abundance: once; CDR3nt: TGTGCCTGGAGTGAAGGGGGAAATGGCTACACCTTC; CDR3aa: CAWSEGGNGYTF
j_gene: TRBJ2-1; d_gene: TRBD2; v_gene: TRBV10-1; abundance: -; CDR3nt: TGCGCCAGCAGTGAATCGGGGGGGAATGAGCAGTTCTTC; CDR3aa: CASSESGGNEQFF
j_gene: TRBJ2-1; d_gene: -; v_gene: TRBV18; abundance: -; CDR3nt: TGTGCCAGCTCACCGCGGGCTGGGCAAACTAGCCCCAATGAGCAGTTCTTC; CDR3aa: CASSPRAGQTSPNEQFF
j_gene: TRBJ1-2; d_gene: TRBD1; v_gene: TRBV6-5; abundance: -; CDR3nt: TGTGCCAGCAGTTACTCGACAGGGGGAGGGTATGGCTACACCTTC; CDR3aa: CASSYSTGGGYGYTF
j_gene: TRBJ1-1; d_gene: TRBD1; v_gene: TRBV10-3; abundance: -; CDR3nt: TGTGCCATCAGTGGACCAATCGACCAGGGGGGTATGAACACTGAAGCTTTCTTT; CDR3aa: CAISGPIDQGGMNTEAFF
j_gene: TRBJ2-7; d_gene: -; v_gene: TRBV7-2; abundance: -; CDR3nt: TGTGCCAGCAGCCCCGGACTTTCCTACGAGCAGTACTTC; CDR3aa: CASSPGLSYEQYF
j_gene: TRBJ2-3; d_gene: TRBD2; v_gene: TRBV7-6; abundance: -; CDR3nt: TGTGCCAGCAGCTTAGCGGGGGGACTACCCACAGATACGCAGTATTTT; CDR3aa: CASSLAGGLPTDTQYF
j_gene: TRBJ1-2; d_gene: TRBD1; v_gene: TRBV6-4; abundance: hyperexpanded; CDR3nt: TGTGCCAGCAGTGACGTAGCCGGGACAGGGTCTGTTCAGACCTTC; CDR3aa: CASSDVAGTGSVQTF
j_gene: TRBJ1-2; d_gene: -; v_gene: TRBV28; abundance: -; CDR3nt: TGTGCCAGCAGATCGAGATCTGGCCGCTCCTTCTATGGCTACACCTTC; CDR3aa: CASRSRSGRSFYGYTF
j_gene: TRBJ2-3; d_gene: TRBD2; v_gene: TRBV30; abundance: -; CDR3nt: TGTGCCTGGAGTCTAGCGGCGGGGGCAGATACGCAGTATTTT; CDR3aa: CAWSLAAGADTQYF
j_gene: TRBJ1-5; d_gene: -; v_gene: TRBV27; abundance: -; CDR3nt: TGTGCCAGCAGCCCGGGTCCCGCGGATCAGCCCCAGCATTTT; CDR3aa: CASSPGPADQPQHF
j_gene: TRBJ2-3; d_gene: -; v_gene: TRBV5-1; abundance: -; CDR3nt: TGCGCCAGCAGCTTGGGACAGCTGGGCAATACGCAGTATTTT; CDR3aa: CASSLGQLGNTQYF
j_gene: TRBJ1-2; d_gene: -; v_gene: TRBV18; abundance: -; CDR3nt: TGTGCCAGCTCACCACCCCCGAGGCCTGGAGGGGTTGGCTACACCTTC; CDR3aa: CASSPPPRPGGVGYTF
j_gene: TRBJ2-5; d_gene: -; v_gene: TRBV4-1; abundance: -; CDR3nt: TGCGCCAGCAGCCATACTACACTCCAAGAGACCCAGTACTTC; CDR3aa: CASSHTTLQETQYF
j_gene: TRBJ2-7; d_gene: -; v_gene: TRBV7-3; abundance: -; CDR3nt: TGTGCCAGCAGCTTGCGCTATAGCTGGGACGAGCAGTACTTC; CDR3aa: CASSLRYSWDEQYF
j_gene: TRBJ2-1; d_gene: -; v_gene: TRBV15; abundance: -; CDR3nt: TGTGCCACCAGCAGAGATCGCGGGCCCCATGAGCAGTTCTTC; CDR3aa: CATSRDRGPHEQFF
j_gene: TRBJ2-3; d_gene: -; v_gene: TRBV5-1; abundance: -; CDR3nt: TGCGCCAGCAGCATTGGGGGCGTGGGCACAGATACGCAGTATTTT; CDR3aa: CASSIGGVGTDTQYF
j_gene: TRBJ1-3; d_gene: -; v_gene: TRBV3-1/TRBV3-2; abundance: -; CDR3nt: TGTGCCAGCAGCCAAGATCGGGGATACGGAAACACCATATATTTT; CDR3aa: CASSQDRGYGNTIYF
j_gene: TRBJ1-1; d_gene: -; v_gene: TRBV5-6; abundance: -; CDR3nt: TGTGCCTCCCGGGGGTCAATGAACACTGAAGCTTTCTTT; CDR3aa: CASRGSMNTEAFF
j_gene: TRBJ2-2; d_gene: -; v_gene: TRBV5-5; abundance: -; CDR3nt: TGTGCCAGCAGCTTGGTATACGACGCCGGACTCCCGACCGGGGAGCTGTTTTTT; CDR3aa: CASSLVYDAGLPTGELFF
j_gene: TRBJ1-1; d_gene: -; v_gene: TRBV7-3; abundance: once; CDR3nt: TGTGCCAGCAGCCGCAGCGGGGGGAACACTGAAGCTTTCTTT; CDR3aa: CASSRSGGNTEAFF
j_gene: TRBJ1-1; d_gene: -; v_gene: TRBV30; abundance: -; CDR3nt: TGTGCCTATCAACAGGGAGTGAACACTGAAGCTTTCTTT; CDR3aa: CAYQQGVNTEAFF
j_gene: TRBJ2-1; d_gene: TRBD2; v_gene: TRBV7-3; abundance: -; CDR3nt: TGTGCCAGCAGCTTATTAGCGGGAAGCTCCTACAATGAGCAGTTCTTC; CDR3aa: CASSLLAGSSYNEQFF
j_gene: TRBJ1-4; d_gene: -; v_gene: TRBV3-1/TRBV3-2; abundance: -; CDR3nt: TGTGCCAGCAGCCAAAGGGTTCGGAAGATAGGGGCAACTAATGAAAAACTGTTTTTT; CDR3aa: CASSQRVRKIGATNEKLFF
j_gene: TRBJ1-2; d_gene: -; v_gene: TRBV11-2; abundance: -; CDR3nt: TGTGCCAGCAGCTTAGTAGCAGGGAGAAGCCCCTATGGCTACACCTTC; CDR3aa: CASSLVAGRSPYGYTF
j_gene: TRBJ2-5; d_gene: TRBD2; v_gene: TRBV15; abundance: -; CDR3nt: TGTGCCACCAGCAGAGCTAGCGGGAGTGTAGAGACCCAGTACTTC; CDR3aa: CATSRASGSVETQYF
j_gene: TRBJ1-6; d_gene: -; v_gene: TRBV25-1; abundance: -; CDR3nt: TGTGCCAGCAGGGGCGGGCGGGGCTCAAATTCACCCCTCCACTTT; CDR3aa: CASRGGRGSNSPLHF
j_gene: TRBJ1-5; d_gene: -; v_gene: TRBV18; abundance: once; CDR3nt: TGTGCCAGCTCACCTAGAAGGGCCTCAGGGCCCCAGCATTTT; CDR3aa: CASSPRRASGPQHF
j_gene: TRBJ2-7; d_gene: TRBD1; v_gene: TRBV7-2; abundance: -; CDR3nt: TGTGCCAGCAGCCAGGGACAGAGCTACGAGCAGTACTTC; CDR3aa: CASSQGQSYEQYF
j_gene: TRBJ1-2; d_gene: TRBD1; v_gene: TRBV11-2; abundance: -; CDR3nt: TGTGCCAGCAGCCGAGGGACAGGGGATGGCTATACCTTC; CDR3aa: CASSRGTGDGYTF
j_gene: TRBJ2-2; d_gene: -; v_gene: TRBV11-3; abundance: -; CDR3nt: TGTGCCAGCAGCGCCCGGTGGCACGGGGAGCTGTTTTTT; CDR3aa: CASSARWHGELFF
j_gene: TRBJ2-3; d_gene: TRBD2; v_gene: TRBV15; abundance: -; CDR3nt: TGTGCCACCAGCAGACTAGCGGGAGTTAGTAGCACAGATACGCAGTATTTT; CDR3aa: CATSRLAGVSSTDTQYF
j_gene: TRBJ2-5; d_gene: -; v_gene: TRBV29-1; abundance: -; CDR3nt: TGCAGCGTTGCCCGACAATACCAAGAGACCCAGTACTTC; CDR3aa: CSVARQYQETQYF
j_gene: TRBJ2-1; d_gene: -; v_gene: TRBV10-3; abundance: -; CDR3nt: TGTGCCATCAAAGGAGAATCCGAGGCCAATGAGCAGTTCTTC; CDR3aa: CAIKGESEANEQFF
j_gene: TRBJ2-3; d_gene: TRBD2; v_gene: TRBV14; abundance: -; CDR3nt: TGTGCCAGCAGCCAATTGAGGGCCATAAGGAGCGGGGGGCGCACAGATACGCAGTATTTT; CDR3aa: CASSQLRAIRSGGRTDTQYF
j_gene: TRBJ2-5; d_gene: -; v_gene: TRBV9; abundance: -; CDR3nt: TGTGCCAGCAGTGCCGCTCAGGGGGGGGGAGAGACCCAGTACTTC; CDR3aa: CASSAAQGGGETQYF
j_gene: TRBJ1-5; d_gene: TRBD1; v_gene: TRBV5-1; abundance: -; CDR3nt: TGCGCCAGCAGCTTGGATCCGGGACAGAATCAGCCCCAGCATTTT; CDR3aa: CASSLDPGQNQPQHF
j_gene: TRBJ1-2; d_gene: -; v_gene: TRBV3-1/TRBV3-2; abundance: -; CDR3nt: TGTGCCAGCAGCCAAGATCGAGACCTCTATGGCTACACCTTC; CDR3aa: CASSQDRDLYGYTF
j_gene: TRBJ2-3; d_gene: TRBD2; v_gene: TRBV2; abundance: -; CDR3nt: TGTGCCAGCAGTGAACCAGTATGGGCGGGGGGGCGCACAGATACGCAGTATTTT; CDR3aa: CASSEPVWAGGRTDTQYF
j_gene: TRBJ2-7; d_gene: TRBD2; v_gene: TRBV30; abundance: -; CDR3nt: TGTGCCTGGAGCGGACTAGCGGGAGGGGGGCAGTACTTC; CDR3aa: CAWSGLAGGGQYF
j_gene: TRBJ2-7; d_gene: -; v_gene: TRBV3-1/TRBV3-2; abundance: -; CDR3nt: TGTGCCAGCAGCCAAGTAAGGGGTAGGAGCTCCTACGAGCAGTACTTC; CDR3aa: CASSQVRGRSSYEQYF
j_gene: TRBJ1-3; d_gene: -; v_gene: TRBV30; abundance: -; CDR3nt: TGTGCCTGGAGTGCGCCTGGGTCGTCTGGAAACACCATATATTTT; CDR3aa: CAWSAPGSSGNTIYF
j_gene: TRBJ1-2; d_gene: TRBD1; v_gene: TRBV5-1; abundance: -; CDR3nt: TGCGCCAGCAGCTTAGGGGACAGGGGTCTGATCTATGGCTACACCTTC; CDR3aa: CASSLGDRGLIYGYTF
j_gene: TRBJ2-1; d_gene: -; v_gene: TRBV19; abundance: -; CDR3nt: TGTGCCAGTAGTAGAACTATAGCGGAGTACAATGAGCAGTTCTTC; CDR3aa: CASSRTIAEYNEQFF
j_gene: TRBJ2-1; d_gene: TRBD2; v_gene: TRBV9; abundance: -; CDR3nt: TGTGCCAGCAGCGTAGGTCTAGCGGATTACAATGAGCAGTTCTTC; CDR3aa: CASSVGLADYNEQFF
j_gene: TRBJ1-3; d_gene: -; v_gene: TRBV7-8; abundance: -; CDR3nt: TGTGCCAGCAGCTTACGCCTTGGGGCACAAAGAGATCCTGGAAACACCATATATTTT; CDR3aa: CASSLRLGAQRDPGNTIYF
j_gene: TRBJ2-5; d_gene: TRBD2; v_gene: TRBV3-1/TRBV3-2; abundance: -; CDR3nt: TGTGCCAGCAGCCAAGGAAAGCGGGGGTACCAAGAGACCCAGTACTTC; CDR3aa: CASSQGKRGYQETQYF
j_gene: TRBJ2-1; d_gene: -; v_gene: TRBV6-1; abundance: -; CDR3nt: TGTGCCAGCAGTGAAACTACTAGCCTCTCCCTCAATGAGCAGTTCTTC; CDR3aa: CASSETTSLSLNEQFF